This TCR beta chain was sequenced during a study of blood T cell repertoires in COVID-19. Background on the study: Sources were T cells, B-cell-depleted T cells, or PBMCs; the material itself was cDNA or gDNA.

Sequencing used immunoSEQ multiplex PCR; TCRdb keeps in-frame clones, though not all of them. The sample records around 84,000 clones, 80% to 90% being singletons. CDR3 size: 16 residues. J was trimmed by 4 bases and V by 0 bases; bases with no gene match: 5. In germline, CDR1 is SGHNT, CDR2 YYREEE (reference sequence). This clone was counted once. The sample consisted of peripheral blood. The chain joins TRBV5-4 to TRBJ2-3, with TRBD1 matching over 10 bases. This receptor was obtained from a man in his fifties or sixties with active COVID-19. CDR3 nucleotide sequence: TGTGCCAGCAGCTTGGAGGGACAGGGGTTCGCAGATACGCAGTATTTT. It translates to CASSLEGQGFADTQYF.